The entry below describes one T cell receptor (beta chain). The antigen is not known. Per germline, CDR1 SNHLY and CDR2 FYNNEI. The V end lost 4 bases, the J end lost 4 bases, and 8 bases lay between the germline ends. The CDR3 consists of 12 residues. The entry originates in a study of T cell repertoires and HLA-DP antigens. Whole-study context: DNA input averaged roughly 230 ng in sorted CD137+CD4+ and approximately 1,200 ng in pre-culture CD4+.

Method: immunoSEQ multiplex PCR; TCRdb's copy keeps in-frame clones and lacks some. The data show about 89,000 clones, 86% seen once. The sequence was obtained from a man between 50 and 59 years old in good health and CMV-seronegative. The sequencing sample was made of CD4+ T cells from PBMCs. This chain uses TRBV2 with TRBJ2-7; maybe TRBD1 (6 bases). CDR3: CASSVGGYEQYF. CDR3 nucleotide sequence: TGTGCCAGCAGTGTAGGGGGATACGAGCAGTACTTC.